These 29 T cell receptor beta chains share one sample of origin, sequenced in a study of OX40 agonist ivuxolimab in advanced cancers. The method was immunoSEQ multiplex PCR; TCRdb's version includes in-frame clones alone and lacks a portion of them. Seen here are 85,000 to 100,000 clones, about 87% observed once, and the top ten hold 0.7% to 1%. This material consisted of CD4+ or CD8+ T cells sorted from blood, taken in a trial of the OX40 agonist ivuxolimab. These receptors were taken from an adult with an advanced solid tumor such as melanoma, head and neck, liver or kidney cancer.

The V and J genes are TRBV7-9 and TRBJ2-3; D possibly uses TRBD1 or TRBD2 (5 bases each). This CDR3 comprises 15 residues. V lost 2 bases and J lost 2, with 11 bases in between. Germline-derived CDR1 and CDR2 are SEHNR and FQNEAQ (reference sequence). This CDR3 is CASSLRGPLTDTQYF. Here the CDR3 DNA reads TGTGCCAGCAGCTTAAGGGGACCCCTCACAGATACGCAGTATTTT.

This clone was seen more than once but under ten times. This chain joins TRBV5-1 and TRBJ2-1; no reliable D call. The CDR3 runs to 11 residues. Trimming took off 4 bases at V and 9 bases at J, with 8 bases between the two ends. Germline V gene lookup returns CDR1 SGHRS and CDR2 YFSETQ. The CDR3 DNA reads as TGCGCCAGCAGCGGGGATCTTGAGCAGTTCTTC. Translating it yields CASSGDLEQFF.

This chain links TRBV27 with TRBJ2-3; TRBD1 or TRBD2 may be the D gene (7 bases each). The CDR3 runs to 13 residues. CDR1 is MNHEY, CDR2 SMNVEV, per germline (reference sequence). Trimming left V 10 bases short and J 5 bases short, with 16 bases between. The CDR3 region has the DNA TGTGCCACTCGACAGGGAGGGAAAGATACGCAGTATTTT. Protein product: CATRQGGKDTQYF.

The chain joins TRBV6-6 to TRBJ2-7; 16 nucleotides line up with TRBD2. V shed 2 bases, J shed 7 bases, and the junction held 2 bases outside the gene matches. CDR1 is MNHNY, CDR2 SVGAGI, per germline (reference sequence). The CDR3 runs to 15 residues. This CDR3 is CASSYGTSGGGEQYF. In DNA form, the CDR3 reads TGTGCCAGCAGTTACGGGACTAGCGGGGGGGGAGAGCAGTACTTC.

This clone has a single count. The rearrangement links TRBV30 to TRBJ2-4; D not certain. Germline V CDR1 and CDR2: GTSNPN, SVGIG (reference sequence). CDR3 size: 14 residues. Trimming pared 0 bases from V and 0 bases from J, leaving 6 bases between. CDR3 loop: CAWSVTLAKNIQYF. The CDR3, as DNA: TGTGCCTGGAGTGTGACTCTAGCCAAAAACATTCAGTACTTC.

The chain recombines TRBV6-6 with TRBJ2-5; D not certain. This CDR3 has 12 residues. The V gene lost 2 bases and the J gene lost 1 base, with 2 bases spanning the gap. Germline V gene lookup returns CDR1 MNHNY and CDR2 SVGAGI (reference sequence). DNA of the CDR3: TGTGCCAGCAGTTACGGCCAAGAGACCCAGTACTTC. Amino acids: CASSYGQETQYF.

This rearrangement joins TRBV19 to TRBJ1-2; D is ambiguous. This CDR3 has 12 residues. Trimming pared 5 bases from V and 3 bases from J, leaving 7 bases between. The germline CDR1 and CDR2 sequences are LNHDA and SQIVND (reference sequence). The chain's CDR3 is CASSPGDYGYTF. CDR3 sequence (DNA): TGTGCCAGTAGTCCAGGAGACTATGGCTACACCTTC. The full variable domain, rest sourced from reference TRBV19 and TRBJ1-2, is DGGITQSPKYLFRKEGQNVTLSCEQNLNHDAMYWYRQDPGQGLRLIYYSQIVNDFQKGDIAEGYSVSREKKESFPLTVTSAQKNPTAFYLCASSPGDYGYTFGSGTRLTVV.

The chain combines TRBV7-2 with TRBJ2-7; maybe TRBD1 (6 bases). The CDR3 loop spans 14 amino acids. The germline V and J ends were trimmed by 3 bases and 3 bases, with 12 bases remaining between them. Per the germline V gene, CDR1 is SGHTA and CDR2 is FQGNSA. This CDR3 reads CASSFPGHFYEQYF. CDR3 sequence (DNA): TGTGCCAGCAGCTTCCCGGGACATTTCTACGAGCAGTACTTC.

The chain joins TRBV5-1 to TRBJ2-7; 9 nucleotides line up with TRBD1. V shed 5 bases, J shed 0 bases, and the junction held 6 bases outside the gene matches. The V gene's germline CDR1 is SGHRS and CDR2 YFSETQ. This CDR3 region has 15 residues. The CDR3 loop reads CASRSGTGPSYEQYF. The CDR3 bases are TGCGCCAGCAGGAGTGGGACAGGGCCCTCCTACGAGCAGTACTTC.

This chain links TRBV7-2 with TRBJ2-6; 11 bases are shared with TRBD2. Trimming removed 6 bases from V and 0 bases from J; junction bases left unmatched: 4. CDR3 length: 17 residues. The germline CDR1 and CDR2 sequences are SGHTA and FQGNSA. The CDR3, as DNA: TGTGCCAGCAGACAGACTAGCGGGGACTCTGGGGCCAACGTCCTGACTTTC. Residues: CASRQTSGDSGANVLTF.

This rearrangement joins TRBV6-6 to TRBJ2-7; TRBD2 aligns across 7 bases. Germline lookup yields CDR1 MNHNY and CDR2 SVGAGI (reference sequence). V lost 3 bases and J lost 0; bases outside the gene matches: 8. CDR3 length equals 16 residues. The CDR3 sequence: CASSYRTGGISYEQYF. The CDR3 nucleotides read TGTGCCAGCAGTTATCGCACGGGGGGTATCTCCTACGAGCAGTACTTC.

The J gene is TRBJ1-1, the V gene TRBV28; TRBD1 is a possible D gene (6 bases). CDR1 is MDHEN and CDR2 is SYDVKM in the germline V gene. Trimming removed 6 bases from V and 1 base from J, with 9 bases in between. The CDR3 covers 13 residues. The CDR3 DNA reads TGTGCCAGCAGAACGACAGGGAACACTGAAGCTTTCTTT. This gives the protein CASRTTGNTEAFF.

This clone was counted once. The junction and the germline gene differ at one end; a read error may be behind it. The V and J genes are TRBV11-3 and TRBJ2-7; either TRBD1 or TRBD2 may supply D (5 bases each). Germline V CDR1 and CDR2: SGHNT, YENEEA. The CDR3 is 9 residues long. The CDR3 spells CARPRDDGF. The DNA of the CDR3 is TGTGCCAGACCCAGGGACGATGGATTC.

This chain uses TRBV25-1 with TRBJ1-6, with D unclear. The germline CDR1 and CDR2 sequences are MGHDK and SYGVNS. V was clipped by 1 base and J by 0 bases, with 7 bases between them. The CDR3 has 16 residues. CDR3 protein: CASSEFGSSYNSPLHF. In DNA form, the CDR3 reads TGTGCCAGCAGTGAATTCGGCAGCTCCTATAATTCACCCCTCCACTTT.

The CDR3 coding sequence is TGTGCCAGCTCACCAAGAGGAGGAGGGAGCTACGAGCAGTACTTC. Translation: CASSPRGGGSYEQYF. V is TRBV18 and J is TRBJ2-7; tentatively, D is TRBD2 (6 bases). Between the trimmed V and J ends, which lost 2 bases and 3 bases, there was a span of 14 bases. The length of the CDR3 is 15 residues. Germline V lookup: CDR1 KGHSH, CDR2 LQKENI.

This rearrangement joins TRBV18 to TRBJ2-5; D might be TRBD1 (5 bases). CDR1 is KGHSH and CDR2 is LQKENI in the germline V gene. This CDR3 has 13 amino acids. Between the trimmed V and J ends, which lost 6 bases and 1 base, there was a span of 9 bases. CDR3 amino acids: CASSLGAQETQYF. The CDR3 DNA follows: TGTGCCAGCTCCCTAGGGGCCCAAGAGACCCAGTACTTC.

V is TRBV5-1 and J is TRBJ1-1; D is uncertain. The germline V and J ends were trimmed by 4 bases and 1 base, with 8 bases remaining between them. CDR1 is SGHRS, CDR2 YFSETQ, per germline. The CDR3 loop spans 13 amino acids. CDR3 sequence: CASSVDGNTEAFF. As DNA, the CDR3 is TGCGCCAGCAGCGTCGACGGGAACACTGAAGCTTTCTTT.

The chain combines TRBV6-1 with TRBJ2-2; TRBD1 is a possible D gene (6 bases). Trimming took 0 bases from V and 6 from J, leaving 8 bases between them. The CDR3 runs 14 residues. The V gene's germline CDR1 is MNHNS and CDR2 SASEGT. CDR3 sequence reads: CASSEARTAGELFF. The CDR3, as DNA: TGTGCCAGCAGTGAAGCTAGGACAGCCGGGGAGCTGTTTTTT.

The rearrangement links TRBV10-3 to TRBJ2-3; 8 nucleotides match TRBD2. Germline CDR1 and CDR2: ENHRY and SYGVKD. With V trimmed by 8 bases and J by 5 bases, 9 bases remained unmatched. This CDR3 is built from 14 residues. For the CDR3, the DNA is TGTGCCATCTCCCGGGGGGGGCCAGAAGATACGCAGTATTTT. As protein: CAISRGGPEDTQYF.

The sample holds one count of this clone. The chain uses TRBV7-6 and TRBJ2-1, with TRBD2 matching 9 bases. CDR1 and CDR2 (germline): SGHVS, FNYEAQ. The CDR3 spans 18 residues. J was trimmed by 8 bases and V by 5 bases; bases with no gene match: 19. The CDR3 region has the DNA TGTGCCAGCAGCCCGGGAGGCGGGGGGGCCGTTTTGATAGATGAGCAGTTCTTC. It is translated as CASSPGGGGAVLIDEQFF.

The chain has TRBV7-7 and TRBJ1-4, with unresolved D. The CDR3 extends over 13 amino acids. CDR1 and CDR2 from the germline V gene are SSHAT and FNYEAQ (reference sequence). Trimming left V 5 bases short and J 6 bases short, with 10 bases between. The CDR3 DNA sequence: TGTGCCAGCAGCCCCGGGCCCTATGAAAAACTGTTTTTT. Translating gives CASSPGPYEKLFF.

In DNA, the CDR3 is TGTGCCAGCAGCGGCGGGAGACAGGGAATTGCTGAAGCTTTCTTT. Its protein product is CASSGGRQGIAEAFF. V usage is TRBV7-9 and J usage is TRBJ1-1; 7 nucleotides agree with TRBD1. After removal of 5 bases from V and 6 bases from J, the junction contained 12 bases not matched to a gene. Per the germline V gene, CDR1 is SEHNR and CDR2 is FQNEAQ (reference sequence). This CDR3 contains 15 residues.

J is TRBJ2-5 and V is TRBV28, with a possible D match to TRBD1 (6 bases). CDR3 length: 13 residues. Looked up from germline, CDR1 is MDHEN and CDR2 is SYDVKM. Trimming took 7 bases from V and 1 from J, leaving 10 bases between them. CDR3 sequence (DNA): TGTGCCAGCATTACAGGGCCCCAAGAGACCCAGTACTTC. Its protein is CASITGPQETQYF.

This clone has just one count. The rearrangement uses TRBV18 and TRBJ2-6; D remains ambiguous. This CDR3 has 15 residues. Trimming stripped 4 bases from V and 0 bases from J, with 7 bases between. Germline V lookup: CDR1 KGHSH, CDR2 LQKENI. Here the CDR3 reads CASSRRASGANVLTF. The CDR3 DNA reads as TGTGCCAGCTCACGACGGGCCTCTGGGGCCAACGTCCTGACTTTC.

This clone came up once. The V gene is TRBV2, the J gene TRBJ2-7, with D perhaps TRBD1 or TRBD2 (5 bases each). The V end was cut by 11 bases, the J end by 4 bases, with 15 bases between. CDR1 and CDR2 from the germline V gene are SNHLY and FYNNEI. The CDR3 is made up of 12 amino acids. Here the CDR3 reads CASRDLAYEQYF. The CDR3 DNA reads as TGTGCCTCCCGGGACCTAGCTTACGAGCAGTACTTC.

CDR3 loop: CASSKHPGGSPSYNEQFF. CDR3 nucleotides: TGTGCCAGTAGTAAACACCCGGGGGGGTCACCCAGCTACAATGAGCAGTTCTTC. The chain couples TRBV19 to TRBJ2-1, with TRBD2 matching 8 bases. This CDR3 is built from 18 residues. Germline loops: CDR1 LNHDA, CDR2 SQIVND (reference sequence). The trim removed 4 bases at V and 3 bases at J, leaving 14 bases unmatched.

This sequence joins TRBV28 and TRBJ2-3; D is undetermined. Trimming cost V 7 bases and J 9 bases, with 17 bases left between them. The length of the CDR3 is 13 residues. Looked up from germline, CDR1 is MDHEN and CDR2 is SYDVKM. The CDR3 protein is CASTPGEGWTQYF. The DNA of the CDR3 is TGTGCCAGCACCCCGGGCGAAGGGTGGACGCAGTATTTT. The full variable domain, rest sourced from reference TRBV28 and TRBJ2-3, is DVKVTQSSRYLVKRTGEKVFLECVQDMDHENMFWYRQDPGLGLRLIYFSYDVKMKEKGDIPEGYSVSREKKERFSLILESASTNQTSMYLCASTPGEGWTQYFGPGTRLTVL.

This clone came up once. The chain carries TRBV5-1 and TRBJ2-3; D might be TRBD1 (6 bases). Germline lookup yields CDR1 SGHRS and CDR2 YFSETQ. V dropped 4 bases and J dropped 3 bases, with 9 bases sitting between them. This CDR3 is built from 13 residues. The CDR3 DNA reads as TGCGCCAGCAGCATCGGACAGACAGATACGCAGTATTTT. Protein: CASSIGQTDTQYF.

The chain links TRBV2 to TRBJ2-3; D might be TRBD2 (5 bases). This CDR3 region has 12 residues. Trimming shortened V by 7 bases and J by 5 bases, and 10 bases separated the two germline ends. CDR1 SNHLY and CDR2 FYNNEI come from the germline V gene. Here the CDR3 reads CASIRAGDTQYF. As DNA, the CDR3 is TGTGCCAGCATCCGGGCGGGAGATACGCAGTATTTT.